A single sample gave rise to the 27 T cell receptor beta chains below, sequenced in a study of CD8 T cells in ankylosing spondylitis. TCRdb fed the 5' RACE reads into MiXCR, producing one record per CDR3 protein. This sample has some 87,000 distinct CDR3 sequences; about 9% occur once, and the top ten carry roughly 5%. Sequenced sample: blood, either unsorted or a sorted T cell fraction (not recorded which). All receptors derive from a male donor with ankylosing spondylitis or in good health (not recorded which).

Many counts were recorded for this clonotype. An end of the junction differs from the germline gene, which may be a read error. The chain employs TRBV19 and TRBJ1-5, with D possibly being TRBD1 (6 bases). CDR1 and CDR2 (germline): LNHDA, SQIVND (reference sequence). The CDR3 spans 14 residues. CDR3 in amino acids: CACRLGAGNQPQHF. CDR3 sequence (DNA): TGTGCCTGTAGGTTGGGGGCGGGCAATCAGCCCCAGCATTTT.

At least ten counts were recorded for this clonotype. The chain couples TRBV7-2 to TRBJ2-3; weak D call: TRBD1 (5 bases). The CDR3 is 14 amino acids. V was trimmed by 5 bases and J by 0 bases, leaving 9 bases between them. Germline V gene lookup returns CDR1 SGHTA and CDR2 FQGNSA. The CDR3 region is CASSLGHSTDTQYF. In DNA, the CDR3 is TGTGCCAGCAGCCTGGGGCATAGCACAGATACGCAGTATTTT.

J is TRBJ2-3 and V is TRBV7-2, with TRBD2 as a possible D gene (6 bases). V lost 6 bases to trimming and J lost 7 bases, with 26 bases between them. Germline values: CDR1 SGHTA, CDR2 FQGNSA. The CDR3 extends over 17 amino acids. The CDR3 region has the DNA TGTGCCAGCAGACTAGGAGAGGGTAGCGGCCCGGCGTATACGCAGTATTTT. It codes for CASRLGEGSGPAYTQYF.

The gene calls are TRBV7-9 and TRBJ1-2, with 7 bases that match TRBD1. J gave up 6 bases and V 5 bases, and 15 bases lay outside the gene matches. The CDR3 runs to 16 residues. The germline CDR1 and CDR2 sequences are SEHNR and FQNEAQ (reference sequence). The CDR3 sequence: CASSELQGEGDDGYTF. CDR3 DNA: TGTGCCAGCAGCGAACTTCAGGGGGAGGGGGATGATGGCTACACCTTC.

This clonotype was recorded at least ten times. This chain connects TRBV12-3 or TRBV12-4 to TRBJ2-5; D uncertain. The CDR3 runs to 13 residues. Trimming pared 3 bases from V and 4 bases from J, leaving 9 bases between. CDR3 in DNA: TGTGCCAGCAGTTTTGTTCGTGGAGAGACCCAGTACTTC. It encodes CASSFVRGETQYF.

The sample holds many counts of this clonotype. The rearrangement links TRBV9 to TRBJ2-3; 13 bases are shared with TRBD2. CDR3 length: 18 amino acids. The germline CDR1 and CDR2 sequences are SGDLS and YYNGEE. Unmatched junction bases numbered 12, after V lost 6 bases and J lost 2 bases. CDR3 in amino acids: CASNLPGLAGADTDTQYF. The CDR3, as DNA: TGTGCCAGCAACCTGCCCGGACTAGCGGGGGCCGACACAGATACGCAGTATTTT.

This clonotype was observed many times. J is TRBJ2-3 and V is TRBV5-1; D remains ambiguous. V lost 0 bases to trimming and J lost 0 bases, with 8 bases between them. CDR1 is SGHRS, CDR2 YFSETQ, per germline. The CDR3 sequence is 15 residues long. The CDR3 here is CASSLEPASTDTQYF. The CDR3 DNA reads TGCGCCAGCAGCTTGGAGCCTGCCAGCACAGATACGCAGTATTTT. Full variable domain (outside the CDR3, taken from reference TRBV5-1 and TRBJ2-3): KAGVTQTPRYLIKTRGQQVTLSCSPISGHRSVSWYQQTPGQGLQFLFEYFSETQRNKGNFPGRFSGRQFSNSRSEMNVSTLELGDSALYLCASSLEPASTDTQYFGPGTRLTVL.

The genes are TRBV4-1 and TRBJ2-7, with 7 bases identical to TRBD1. V was clipped by 0 bases and J by 9 bases; unmatched bases: 8. The CDR3 totals 14 residues. Germline CDR1 is MGHRA and CDR2 is YSYEKL. CDR3 DNA: TGCGCCAGCAGCCAAGAGGTACGGACAGGCGGGCAGTACTTC. This translates into CASSQEVRTGGQYF.

This clonotype appeared many times. The V gene is TRBV5-1, the J gene TRBJ2-3, with TRBD1 matching over 9 bases. The germline V gene has CDR1 SGHRS and CDR2 YFSETQ. This CDR3 is 15 amino acids long. Trimming removed 7 bases from V and 1 base from J; junction bases left unmatched: 7. CDR3 loop: CASGGQGIGTDTQYF. The CDR3 coding sequence is TGCGCCAGCGGAGGACAGGGGATTGGCACAGATACGCAGTATTTT.

V is TRBV21-1 and J is TRBJ1-4; no check of the table's D call, TRBD1, against the DNA was made. TRBV21-1 is assigned pseudogene status. The CDR3 runs to 19 residues. The CDR3 here is CASIRLGDHELAANEKLFF. The CDR3 DNA follows: TGTGCCAGCATCAGACTGGGGGACCACGAACTTGCCGCTAATGAAAAACTGTTTTTT.

In its sample, this clonotype was seen many times. J is TRBJ2-3 and V is TRBV20-1, with a possible D match to TRBD2 (7 bases). Trimming shortened V by 0 bases and J by 0 bases, and 19 bases separated the two germline ends. Germline CDR1 reads DFQATT; CDR2 reads SNEGSKA (reference sequence). This CDR3 has 18 amino acids. The CDR3 spells CSARDSGRGGPSTDTQYF. CDR3 bases: TGCAGTGCTAGAGATTCGGGAAGGGGGGGCCCTAGCACAGATACGCAGTATTTT.

This clonotype occurred many times. The V gene is TRBV7-2, the J gene TRBJ2-3; TRBD2 might be the D (7 bases). The germline V and J ends were trimmed by 5 bases and 6 bases, with 12 bases remaining between them. This CDR3 contains 13 residues. The germline V gene encodes CDR1 SGHTA and CDR2 FQGNSA. CDR3 loop: CASSPRGPDTQYF. The CDR3 DNA reads TGTGCCAGCAGCCCGCGGGGGCCCGATACGCAGTATTTT.

This clonotype was counted at least ten times. V gene TRBV4-1 combines with J gene TRBJ2-3; TRBD2 matches 8 bases. This CDR3 spans 17 amino acids. Per the germline V gene, CDR1 is MGHRA and CDR2 is YSYEKL. Trimming took 1 base from V and 4 from J; bases not matched to a gene: 10. CDR3 loop: CASSQAPPRGGADTQYF. In DNA form, the CDR3 reads TGCGCCAGCAGCCAAGCACCCCCCCGGGGGGGGGCAGATACGCAGTATTTT.

At least ten counts were recorded for this clonotype. V gene TRBV29-1 combines with J gene TRBJ2-7, with D unclear. CDR3 length: 12 residues. Trimming left V 4 bases short and J 0 bases short, with 7 bases between. Looked up from germline, CDR1 is SQVTM and CDR2 is ANQGSEA. The CDR3 loop is CSVVGSSYEQYF. CDR3 bases: TGCAGCGTTGTAGGCAGCTCCTACGAGCAGTACTTC.

This clonotype was counted only a few times. A much larger clone differs by one base, so this may be a read error. This chain joins TRBV20-1 and TRBJ2-7; no definite D call. Trimming left V 7 bases short and J 0 bases short, with 10 bases between. Germline-derived CDR1 and CDR2 are DFQATT and SNEGSKA (reference sequence). This CDR3 contains 12 residues. CDR3 DNA: TGCAGTGTGACACAGATCTCCTACGAGCAGTACTTC. Protein sequence: CSVTQISYEQYF.

This clonotype showed up many times. The rearrangement uses TRBV5-1 and TRBJ2-7, with 7 bases aligning to TRBD1. The CDR3 has 16 amino acids. The junction had 6 bases not matched to a gene; V was cut back by 0 bases and J by 0 bases. Per germline, CDR1 SGHRS and CDR2 YFSETQ. The CDR3, as DNA: TGCGCCAGCAGCTTGGTGGGACAGACGAGCTCCTACGAGCAGTACTTC. This codes for CASSLVGQTSSYEQYF.

This clonotype was recorded at least ten times. This sequence joins TRBV28 and TRBJ2-3; the D gene could be TRBD1 or TRBD2 (5 bases each). Germline CDR1 and CDR2: MDHEN and SYDVKM. This CDR3 is 14 amino acids long. With 8 bases removed from V and 4 bases from J, the gap between germline ends came to 16 bases. CDR3 DNA: TGTGCCAGCTCCAGTCGTTGGGGACCAGATACGCAGTATTTT. This gives the protein CASSSRWGPDTQYF.

This clonotype was seen at least ten times. The chain combines TRBV24-1 with TRBJ2-5; no clear D. The germline V gene encodes CDR1 KGHDR and CDR2 SFDVKD. Trimming cost V 3 bases and J 0 bases, with 4 bases left between them. CDR3 size: 13 residues. The CDR3 DNA sequence: TGTGCCACCAGTGATCAGTACCAAGAGACCCAGTACTTC. Amino acids: CATSDQYQETQYF.

In this sample, this clonotype turned up many times. V is TRBV7-3 and J is TRBJ2-1; weak D call: TRBD2 (5 bases). The CDR3 contains 14 residues. Germline V gene lookup returns CDR1 SGHTA and CDR2 FQGTGA. Trimming took 5 bases from V and 2 from J, leaving 10 bases between them. CDR3 nucleotide sequence: TGTGCCAGCAGCCCCGGAGCGGCCTACAATGAGCAGTTCTTC. Protein product: CASSPGAAYNEQFF.

In its sample, this clonotype was seen a few times. V and J are TRBV7-2 and TRBJ2-1, with 8 bases lining up with TRBD2. Looked up from germline, CDR1 is SGHTA and CDR2 is FQGNSA. Trimming cost V 1 base and J 11 bases; bases outside gene matches: 10. The CDR3 is 15 residues long. CDR3 amino acids: CASSLGLGSGDQQFF. CDR3 bases: TGTGCCAGCAGCTTAGGTCTAGGTAGCGGGGATCAGCAGTTCTTC.

This clonotype was detected ten times or more. The chain combines TRBV18 with TRBJ2-5; D is unclear. Trimming removed 3 bases from V and 5 bases from J, with 10 bases in between. The CDR3 sequence is 13 residues long. Per germline, CDR1 KGHSH and CDR2 LQKENI. This CDR3 is CASSPASGETQYF. DNA for the CDR3: TGTGCCAGCTCACCGGCCTCTGGGGAGACCCAGTACTTC.

In this sample, this clonotype turned up a few times. The chain couples TRBV20-1 to TRBJ1-6; D ambiguous. The germline V gene has CDR1 DFQATT and CDR2 SNEGSKA (reference sequence). CDR3 length equals 14 residues. With 6 bases removed from V and 9 bases from J, the gap between germline ends came to 18 bases. The DNA of the CDR3 is TGCAGTGCCCAAAGCGAAGGAGCGGGTTCACCCCTCCACTTT. Translating it yields CSAQSEGAGSPLHF.

The chain combines TRBV9 with TRBJ1-4, with D perhaps TRBD1 (5 bases). V was shortened by 4 bases and J by 4 bases, with 14 bases between the two germline ends. Germline CDR1 SGDLS, CDR2 YYNGEE. CDR3 size: 15 residues. The CDR3 coding sequence is TGTGCCAGCAGCCTTGTTGGGGACCGTAATGAAAAACTGTTTTTT. Translating it yields CASSLVGDRNEKLFF.

This clonotype was observed at least ten times. V and J are TRBV27 and TRBJ2-3; the D gene is possibly TRBD2 (6 bases). The germline V gene encodes CDR1 MNHEY and CDR2 SMNVEV (reference sequence). Between the trimmed V and J ends, which lost 7 bases and 2 bases, there was a span of 16 bases. This CDR3 spans 15 amino acids. CDR3 sequence (DNA): TGTGCCAGCAACGCGGAGGGGCGTCCCACAGATACGCAGTATTTT. This gives the protein CASNAEGRPTDTQYF.

The chain joins TRBV7-8 to TRBJ1-6; the D is unclear. Deletions cut 5 bases from V and 10 bases from J, with 15 bases between. CDR1 is SGHVS, CDR2 FQNEAQ, per germline. The CDR3 is 14 amino acids. Here the CDR3 reads CASSTEQTRSPLHF. Here the CDR3 DNA reads TGTGCCAGCAGCACAGAACAAACACGATCACCCCTCCACTTT.

The chain carries TRBV18 and TRBJ2-7; maybe TRBD1 (6 bases). CDR3 length equals 16 residues. The V gene's germline CDR1 is KGHSH and CDR2 LQKENI. V lost 6 bases to trimming and J lost 5 bases, with 23 bases between them. The CDR3 sequence: CASSTRAGDPFDEQYF. In DNA form, the CDR3 reads TGTGCCAGCTCCACCCGGGCAGGGGACCCCTTCGACGAGCAGTACTTC.

This clonotype appeared many times. The rearrangement uses TRBV5-1 and TRBJ1-2; 12 positions agree with TRBD1. The junction had 5 bases not matched to a gene; V was cut back by 5 bases and J by 6 bases. Germline-derived CDR1 and CDR2 are SGHRS and YFSETQ. The CDR3 contains 14 residues. CDR3 loop: CASRWDRGLDGYTF. The CDR3 coding sequence is TGCGCCAGCAGGTGGGACAGGGGGCTGGATGGCTACACCTTC. Full variable domain (missing parts from reference TRBV5-1 and TRBJ1-2): KAGVTQTPRYLIKTRGQQVTLSCSPISGHRSVSWYQQTPGQGLQFLFEYFSETQRNKGNFPGRFSGRQFSNSRSEMNVSTLELGDSALYLCASRWDRGLDGYTFGSGTRLTVV.